This T cell receptor (beta chain) was identified during a study of T-cell reconstitution after alpha-beta-depleted transplantation in children. A TCRbeta library incorporating unique molecular identifiers was prepared. TCRdb analysed the PCR reads with MiXCR anew, one entry per CDR3 protein. The sample has 450,000 to 600,000 distinct CDR3 sequences; about 18% are singletons. With V trimmed by 7 bases and J by 5 bases, 18 bases remained unmatched. The CDR3 contains 17 residues. From germline, CDR1 is MNHEY and CDR2 SMNVEV (reference sequence). J is TRBJ2-7 and V is TRBV27; 9 nucleotides agree with TRBD1. The sequence was collected from a human donor who donated a stem cell graft to a child with acute lymphoblastic leukemia. Source: PBMCs from the stem cell graft donor, taken from the stem cell graft. The CDR3 bases are TGTGCCAGCACCGCTCCGGGACAGGGTAAAGGCGGCGACGAGCAGTACTTC. Its protein is CASTAPGQGKGGDEQYF.